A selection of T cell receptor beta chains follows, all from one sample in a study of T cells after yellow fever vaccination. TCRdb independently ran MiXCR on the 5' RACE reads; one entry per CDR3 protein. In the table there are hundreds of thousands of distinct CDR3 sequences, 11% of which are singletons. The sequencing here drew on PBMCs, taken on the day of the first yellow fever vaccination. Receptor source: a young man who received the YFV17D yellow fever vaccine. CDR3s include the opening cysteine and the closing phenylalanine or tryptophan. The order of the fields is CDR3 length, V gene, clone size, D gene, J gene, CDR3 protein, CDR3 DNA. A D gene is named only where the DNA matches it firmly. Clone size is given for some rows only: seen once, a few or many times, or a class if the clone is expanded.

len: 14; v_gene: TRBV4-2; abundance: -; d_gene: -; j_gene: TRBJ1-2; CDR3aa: CASSQDRVDYGYTF; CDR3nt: TGTGCCAGCAGCCAAGACAGGGTGGACTATGGCTACACCTTC
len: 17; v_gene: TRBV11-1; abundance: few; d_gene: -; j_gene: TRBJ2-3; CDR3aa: CASSLRMAGANTDTQYF; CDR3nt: TGTGCCAGCAGCTTAAGAATGGCAGGGGCCAACACAGATACGCAGTATTTT
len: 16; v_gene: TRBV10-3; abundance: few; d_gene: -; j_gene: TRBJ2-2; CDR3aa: CAISESRDTYTGELFF; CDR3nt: TGTGCCATCAGTGAATCCCGGGACACTTACACCGGGGAGCTGTTTTTT
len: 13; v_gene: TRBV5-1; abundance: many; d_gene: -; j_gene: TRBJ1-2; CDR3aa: CASSLEQNYGYTF; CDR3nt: TGCGCCAGCAGCTTGGAACAGAACTATGGCTACACCTTC
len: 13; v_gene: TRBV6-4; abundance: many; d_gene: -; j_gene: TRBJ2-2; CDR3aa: CASSDRDTGELFF; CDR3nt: TGTGCCAGCAGTGACAGGGACACCGGGGAGCTGTTTTTT
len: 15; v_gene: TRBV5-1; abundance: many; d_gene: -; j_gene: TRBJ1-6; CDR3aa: CASSLTGAFDSPLHF; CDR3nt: TGCGCCAGCAGCTTGACAGGCGCGTTCGATTCACCCCTCCACTTT
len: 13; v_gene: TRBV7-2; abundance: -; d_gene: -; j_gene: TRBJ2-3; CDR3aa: CASSPLVRSTQYF; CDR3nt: TGTGCCAGCAGCCCATTAGTCCGTAGTACGCAGTATTTT
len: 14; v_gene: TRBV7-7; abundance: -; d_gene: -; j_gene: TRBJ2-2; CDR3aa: CATSLRKGAGELFF; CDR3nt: TGTGCTACCAGCCTACGAAAAGGGGCCGGGGAGCTGTTTTTT
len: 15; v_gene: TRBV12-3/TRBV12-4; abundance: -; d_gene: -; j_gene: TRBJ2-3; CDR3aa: CASCWSGSSTDTQYF; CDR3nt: TGTGCCAGCTGTTGGTCGGGATCTAGCACAGATACGCAGTATTTT
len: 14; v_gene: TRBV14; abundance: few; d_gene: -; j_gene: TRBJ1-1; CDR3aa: CASSRRGVNTEAFF; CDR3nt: TGTGCCAGCAGCCGTAGGGGGGTGAACACTGAAGCTTTCTTT
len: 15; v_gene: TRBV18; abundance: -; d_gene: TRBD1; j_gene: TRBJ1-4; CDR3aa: CASSPVTGNEEKLFF; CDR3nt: TGTGCCAGCTCACCGGTGACAGGGAATGAAGAAAAACTGTTTTTT
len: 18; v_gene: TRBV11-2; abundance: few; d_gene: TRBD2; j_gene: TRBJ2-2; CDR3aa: CASSRTWLAGPNTGELFF; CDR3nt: TGTGCCAGCAGCCGTACGTGGCTAGCGGGGCCGAACACCGGGGAGCTGTTTTTT
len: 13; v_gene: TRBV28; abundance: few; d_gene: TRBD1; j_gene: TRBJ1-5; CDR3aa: CASTGQARQPQHF; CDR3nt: TGTGCCAGCACTGGACAGGCGCGACAGCCCCAGCATTTT
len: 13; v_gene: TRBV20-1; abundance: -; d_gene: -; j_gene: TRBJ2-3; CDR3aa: CSARDRETDTQYF; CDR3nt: TGCAGTGCTAGAGATAGGGAAACAGATACGCAGTATTTT
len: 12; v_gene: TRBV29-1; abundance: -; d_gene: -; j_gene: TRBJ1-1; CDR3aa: CSVDPAYTEAFF; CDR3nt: TGCAGCGTTGATCCAGCCTACACTGAAGCTTTCTTT
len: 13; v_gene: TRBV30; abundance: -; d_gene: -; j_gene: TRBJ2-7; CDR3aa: CAWSDGNSYEQYF; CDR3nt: TGTGCCTGGAGTGACGGGAACTCCTACGAGCAGTACTTC
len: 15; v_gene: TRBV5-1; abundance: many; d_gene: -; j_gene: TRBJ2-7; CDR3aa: CASSWGDPKIYEQYF; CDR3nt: TGCGCCAGCAGCTGGGGGGATCCGAAGATCTACGAGCAGTACTTC
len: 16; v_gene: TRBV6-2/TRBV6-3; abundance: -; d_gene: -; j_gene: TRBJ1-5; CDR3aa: CASSYWDGGFNQPQHF; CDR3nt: TGTGCCAGCAGTTACTGGGACGGGGGGTTCAATCAGCCCCAGCATTTT
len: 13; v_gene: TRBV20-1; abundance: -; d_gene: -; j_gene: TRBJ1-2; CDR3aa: CSAREPSHYGYTF; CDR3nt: TGCAGTGCGCGGGAACCGTCTCACTATGGCTACACCTTC
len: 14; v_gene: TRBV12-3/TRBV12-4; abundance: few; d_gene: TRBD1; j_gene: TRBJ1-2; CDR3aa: CASSPSGQGNGYTF; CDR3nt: TGTGCCAGCAGCCCCTCGGGACAGGGGAATGGCTACACCTTC
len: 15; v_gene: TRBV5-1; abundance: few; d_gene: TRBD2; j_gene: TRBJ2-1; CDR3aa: CASSFSSGANNEQFF; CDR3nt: TGCGCCAGCAGCTTCTCTAGCGGGGCCAACAATGAGCAGTTCTTC
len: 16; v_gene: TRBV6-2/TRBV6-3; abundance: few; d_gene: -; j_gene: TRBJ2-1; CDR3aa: CASCRPGATGYNEQFF; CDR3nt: TGTGCCAGTTGCCGTCCTGGGGCTACGGGTTACAATGAGCAGTTCTTC
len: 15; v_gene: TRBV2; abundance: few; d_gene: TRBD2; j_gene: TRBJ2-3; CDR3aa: CASSEGGGGTDTQYF; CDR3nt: TGTGCCAGCAGTGAGGGCGGGGGTGGCACAGATACGCAGTATTTT
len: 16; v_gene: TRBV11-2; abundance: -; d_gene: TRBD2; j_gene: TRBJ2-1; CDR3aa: CASSLTSGGQNNEQFF; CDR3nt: TGTGCCAGCAGCTTGACTAGCGGGGGACAAAACAATGAGCAGTTCTTC
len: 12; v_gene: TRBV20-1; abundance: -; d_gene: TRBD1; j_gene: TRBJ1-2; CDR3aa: CSAKGTGNGYTF; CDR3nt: TGCAGTGCCAAGGGGACAGGGAACGGCTACACCTTC
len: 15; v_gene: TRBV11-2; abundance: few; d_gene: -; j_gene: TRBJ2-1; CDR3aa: CASSFRDTPGNEQFF; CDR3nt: TGTGCCAGCAGCTTTCGCGACACCCCTGGGAATGAGCAGTTCTTC
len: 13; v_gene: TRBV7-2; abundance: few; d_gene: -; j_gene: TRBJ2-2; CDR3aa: CASSFLGNGELFF; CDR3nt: TGTGCCAGCAGCTTCTTGGGAAATGGGGAGCTGTTTTTT
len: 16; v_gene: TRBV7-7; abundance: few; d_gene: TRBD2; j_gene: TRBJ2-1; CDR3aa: CASSLGTSGAYNEQFF; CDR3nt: TGTGCTAGCAGCTTAGGGACTAGCGGGGCCTACAATGAGCAGTTCTTC
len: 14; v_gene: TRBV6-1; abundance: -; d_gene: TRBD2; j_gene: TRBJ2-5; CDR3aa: CASRAGTNRETQYF; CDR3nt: TGTGCCAGCAGGGCCGGGACTAACCGGGAGACCCAGTACTTC
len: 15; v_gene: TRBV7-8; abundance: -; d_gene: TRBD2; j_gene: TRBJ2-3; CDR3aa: CASRHEAGGGDTQYF; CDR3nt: TGTGCCAGCAGACACGAAGCGGGGGGAGGTGATACGCAGTATTTT
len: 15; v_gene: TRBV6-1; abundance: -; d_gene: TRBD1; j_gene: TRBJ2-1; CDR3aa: CASSAGTGVFNEQFF; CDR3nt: TGTGCCAGCAGTGCCGGGACAGGGGTATTCAATGAGCAGTTCTTC
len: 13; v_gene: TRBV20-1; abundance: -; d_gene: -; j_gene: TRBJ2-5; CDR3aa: CSASGGPGETQYF; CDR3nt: TGCAGTGCTAGTGGGGGGCCGGGAGAGACCCAGTACTTC
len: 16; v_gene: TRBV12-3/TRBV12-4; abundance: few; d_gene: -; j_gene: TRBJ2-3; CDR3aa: CASSLNLRGSTDTQYF; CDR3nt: TGTGCCAGCAGTTTAAATCTTCGGGGAAGCACAGATACGCAGTATTTT
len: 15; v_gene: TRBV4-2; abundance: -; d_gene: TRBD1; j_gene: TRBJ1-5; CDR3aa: CASSGDRGRDQPQHF; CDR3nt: TGTGCCAGCAGCGGGGACAGGGGGCGCGATCAGCCCCAGCATTTT
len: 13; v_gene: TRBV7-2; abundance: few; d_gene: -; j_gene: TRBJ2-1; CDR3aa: CASSYVKGNEQFF; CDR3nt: TGTGCCAGCAGCTACGTTAAGGGGAATGAGCAGTTCTTC
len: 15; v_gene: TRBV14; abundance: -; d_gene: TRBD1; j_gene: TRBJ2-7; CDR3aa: CASSLLGQGRWEQYF; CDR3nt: TGTGCCAGCAGCCTCCTAGGACAGGGAAGATGGGAGCAGTACTTC
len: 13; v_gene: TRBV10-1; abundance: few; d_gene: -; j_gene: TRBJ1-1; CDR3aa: CASSETPHTEAFF; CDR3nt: TGCGCCAGCAGTGAAACTCCCCACACTGAAGCTTTCTTT
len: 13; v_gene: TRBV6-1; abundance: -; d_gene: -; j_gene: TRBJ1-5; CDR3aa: CASSDNSNQPQHF; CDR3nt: TGTGCCAGCAGTGACAATAGCAATCAGCCCCAGCATTTT
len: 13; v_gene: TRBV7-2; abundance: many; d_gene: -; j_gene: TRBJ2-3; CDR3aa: CASSENARGTQYF; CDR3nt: TGTGCCAGCAGCGAGAATGCACGGGGTACGCAGTATTTT
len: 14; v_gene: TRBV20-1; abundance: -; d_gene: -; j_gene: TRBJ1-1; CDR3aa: CSARRDPANTEAFF; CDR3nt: TGCAGTGCTAGAAGGGATCCAGCGAACACTGAAGCTTTCTTT
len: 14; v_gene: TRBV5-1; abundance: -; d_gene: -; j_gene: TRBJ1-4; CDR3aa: CASSFSSTNEKLFF; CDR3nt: TGCGCCAGCAGCTTTTCGTCAACTAATGAAAAACTGTTTTTT
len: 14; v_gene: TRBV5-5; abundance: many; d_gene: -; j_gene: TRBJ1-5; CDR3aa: CASSTRQSGQPQHF; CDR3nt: TGTGCCAGCAGCACCCGACAGTCGGGGCAGCCCCAGCATTTT
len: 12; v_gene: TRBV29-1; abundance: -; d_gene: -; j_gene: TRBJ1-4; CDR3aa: CSVEGRGEKLFF; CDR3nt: TGCAGCGTTGAGGGAAGGGGGGAGAAACTGTTTTTT
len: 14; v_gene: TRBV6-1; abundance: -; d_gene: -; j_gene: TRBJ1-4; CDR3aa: CASSDNGYNEKLFF; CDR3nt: TGTGCCAGCAGTGACAACGGATATAATGAAAAACTGTTTTTT
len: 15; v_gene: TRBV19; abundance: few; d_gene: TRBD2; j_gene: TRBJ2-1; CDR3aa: CASSMGLAGGYEQFF; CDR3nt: TGTGCCAGTAGTATGGGTCTAGCGGGGGGCTATGAGCAGTTCTTC
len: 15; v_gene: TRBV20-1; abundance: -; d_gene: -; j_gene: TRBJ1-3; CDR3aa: CSARDSGRAGNTIYF; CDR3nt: TGCAGTGCTAGAGATTCTGGCAGGGCTGGAAACACCATATATTTT
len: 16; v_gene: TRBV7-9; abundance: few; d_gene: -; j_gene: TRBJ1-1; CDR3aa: CASSSGVTMLNTEAFF; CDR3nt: TGTGCCAGCAGCTCCGGGGTTACAATGCTGAACACTGAAGCTTTCTTT
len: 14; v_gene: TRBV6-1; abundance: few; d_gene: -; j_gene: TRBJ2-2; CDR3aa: CASSEGAETGELFF; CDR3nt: TGTGCCAGCAGTGAAGGGGCAGAAACCGGGGAGCTGTTTTTT
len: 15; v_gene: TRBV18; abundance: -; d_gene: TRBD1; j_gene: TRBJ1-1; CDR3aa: CASSPNQGANTEAFF; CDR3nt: TGTGCCAGCTCACCTAATCAGGGGGCGAACACTGAAGCTTTCTTT
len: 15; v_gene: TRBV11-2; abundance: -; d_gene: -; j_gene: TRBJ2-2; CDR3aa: CASSDVGTYTGELFF; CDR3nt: TGTGCCAGCAGCGACGTGGGGACGTACACCGGGGAGCTGTTTTTT
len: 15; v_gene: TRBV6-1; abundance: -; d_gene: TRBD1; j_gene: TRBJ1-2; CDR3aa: CASSEPGQGSYGYTF; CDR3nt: TGTGCCAGCAGTGAACCGGGACAGGGCTCCTATGGCTACACCTTC
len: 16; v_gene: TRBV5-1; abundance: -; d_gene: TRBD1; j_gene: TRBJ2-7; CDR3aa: CASSPDGTGVSYEQYF; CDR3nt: TGCGCCAGCAGCCCGGACGGGACAGGGGTCTCCTACGAGCAGTACTTC
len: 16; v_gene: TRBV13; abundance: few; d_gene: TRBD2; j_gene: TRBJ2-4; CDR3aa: CASSLGLAGGYDIQYF; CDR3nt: TGTGCCAGCAGCCTAGGGTTGGCGGGGGGATATGACATTCAGTACTTC
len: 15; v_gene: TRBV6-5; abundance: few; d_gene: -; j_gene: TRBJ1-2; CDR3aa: CASSYSGNYYYGYTF; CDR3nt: TGTGCCAGCAGTTACTCGGGGAATTATTACTATGGCTACACCTTC
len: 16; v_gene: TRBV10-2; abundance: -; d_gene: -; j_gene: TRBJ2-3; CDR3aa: CASSDPLGGITDTQYF; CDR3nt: TGCGCCAGCAGTGATCCCCTAGGGGGAATCACAGATACGCAGTATTTT
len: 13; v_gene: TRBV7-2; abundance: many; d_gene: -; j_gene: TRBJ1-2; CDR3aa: CASSLALSQGYTF; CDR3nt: TGTGCCAGCAGCTTAGCGCTGAGCCAAGGCTACACCTTC
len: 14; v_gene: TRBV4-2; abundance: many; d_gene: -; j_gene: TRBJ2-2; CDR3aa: CASSQDYGIGELFF; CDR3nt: TGTGCCAGCAGCCAAGATTACGGGATCGGGGAGCTGTTTTTT